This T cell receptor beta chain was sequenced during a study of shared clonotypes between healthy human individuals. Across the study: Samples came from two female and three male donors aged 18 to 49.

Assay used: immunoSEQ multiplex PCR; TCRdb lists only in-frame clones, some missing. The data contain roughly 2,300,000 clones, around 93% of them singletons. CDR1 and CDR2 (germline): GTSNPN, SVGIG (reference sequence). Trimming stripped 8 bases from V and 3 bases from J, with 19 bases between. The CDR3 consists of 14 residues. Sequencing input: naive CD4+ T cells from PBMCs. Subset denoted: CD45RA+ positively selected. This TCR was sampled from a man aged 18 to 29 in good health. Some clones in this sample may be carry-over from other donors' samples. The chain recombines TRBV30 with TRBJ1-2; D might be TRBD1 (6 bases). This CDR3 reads CARGGPRMDYGYTF. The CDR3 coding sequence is TGTGCCCGAGGGGGGCCGCGGATGGACTATGGCTACACCTTC.